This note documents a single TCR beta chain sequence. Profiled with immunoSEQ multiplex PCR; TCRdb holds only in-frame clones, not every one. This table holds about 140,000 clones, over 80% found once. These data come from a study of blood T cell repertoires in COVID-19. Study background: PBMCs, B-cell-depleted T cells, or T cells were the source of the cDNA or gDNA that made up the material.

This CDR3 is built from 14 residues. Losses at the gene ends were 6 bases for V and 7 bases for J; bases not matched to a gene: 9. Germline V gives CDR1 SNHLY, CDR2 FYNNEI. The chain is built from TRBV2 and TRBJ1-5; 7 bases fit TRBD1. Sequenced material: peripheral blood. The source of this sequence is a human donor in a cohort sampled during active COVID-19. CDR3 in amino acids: CASSSTGVGQPQHF. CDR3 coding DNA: TGTGCCAGCAGCTCCACAGGGGTAGGACAGCCCCAGCATTTT.